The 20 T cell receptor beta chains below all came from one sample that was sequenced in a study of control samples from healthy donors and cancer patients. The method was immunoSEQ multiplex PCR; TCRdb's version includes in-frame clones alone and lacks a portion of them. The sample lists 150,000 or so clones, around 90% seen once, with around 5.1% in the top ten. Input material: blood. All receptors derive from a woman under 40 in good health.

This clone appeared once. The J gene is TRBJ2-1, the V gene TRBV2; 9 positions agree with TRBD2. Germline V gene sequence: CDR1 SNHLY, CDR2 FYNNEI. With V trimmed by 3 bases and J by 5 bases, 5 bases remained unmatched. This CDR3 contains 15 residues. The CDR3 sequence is CASSDGGRGDNEQFF. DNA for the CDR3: TGTGCCAGCAGTGACGGCGGGAGGGGTGACAATGAGCAGTTCTTC.

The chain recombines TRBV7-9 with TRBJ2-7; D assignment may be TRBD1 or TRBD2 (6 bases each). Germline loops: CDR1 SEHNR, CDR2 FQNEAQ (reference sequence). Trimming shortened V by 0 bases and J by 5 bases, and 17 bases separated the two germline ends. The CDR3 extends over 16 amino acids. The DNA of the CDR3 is TGTGCCAGCAGCTTAGCGACTAGGGGGACCCGGAACGAGCAGTACTTC. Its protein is CASSLATRGTRNEQYF.

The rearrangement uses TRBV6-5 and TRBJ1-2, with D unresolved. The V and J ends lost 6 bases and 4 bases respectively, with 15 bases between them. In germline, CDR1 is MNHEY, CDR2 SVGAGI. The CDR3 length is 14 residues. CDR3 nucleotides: TGTGCCAGCAGCAAACTAGAAAACGTCTATGGCTACACCTTC. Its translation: CASSKLENVYGYTF.

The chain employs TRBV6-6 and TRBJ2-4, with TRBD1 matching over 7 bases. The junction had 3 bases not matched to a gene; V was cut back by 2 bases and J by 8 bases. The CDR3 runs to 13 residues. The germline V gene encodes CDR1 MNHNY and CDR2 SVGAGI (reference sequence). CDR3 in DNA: TGTGCCAGCAGTTACCCTGACAGGGACATTCAGTACTTC. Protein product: CASSYPDRDIQYF.

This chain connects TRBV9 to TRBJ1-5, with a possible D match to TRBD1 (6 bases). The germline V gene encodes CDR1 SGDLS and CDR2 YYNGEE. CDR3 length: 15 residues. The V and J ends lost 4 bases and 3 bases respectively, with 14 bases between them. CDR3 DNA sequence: TGTGCCAGCAGCTCGTCCGGACAGATCAATCAGCCCCAGCATTTT. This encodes CASSSSGQINQPQHF. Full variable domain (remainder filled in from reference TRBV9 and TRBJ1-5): DSGVTQTPKHLITATGQRVTLRCSPRSGDLSVYWYQQSLDQGLQFLIQYYNGEERAKGNILERFSAQQFPDLHSELNLSSLELGDSALYFCASSSSGQINQPQHFGDGTRLSIL.

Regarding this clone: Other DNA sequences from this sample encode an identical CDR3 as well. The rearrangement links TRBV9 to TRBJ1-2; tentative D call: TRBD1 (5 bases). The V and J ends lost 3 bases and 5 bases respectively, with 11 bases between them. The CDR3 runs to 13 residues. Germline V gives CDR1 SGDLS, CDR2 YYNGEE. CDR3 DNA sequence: TGTGCCAGCAGCGGGAGGGGTTATTATGGCTACACCTTC. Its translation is CASSGRGYYGYTF.

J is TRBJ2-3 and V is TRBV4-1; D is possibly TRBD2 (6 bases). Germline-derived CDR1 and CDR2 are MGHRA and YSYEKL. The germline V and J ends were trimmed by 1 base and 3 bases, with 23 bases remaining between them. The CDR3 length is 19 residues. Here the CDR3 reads CASSQVWRSAGSLTDTQYF. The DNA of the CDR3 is TGCGCCAGCAGCCAAGTTTGGAGGTCGGCGGGGAGTCTAACAGATACGCAGTATTTT.

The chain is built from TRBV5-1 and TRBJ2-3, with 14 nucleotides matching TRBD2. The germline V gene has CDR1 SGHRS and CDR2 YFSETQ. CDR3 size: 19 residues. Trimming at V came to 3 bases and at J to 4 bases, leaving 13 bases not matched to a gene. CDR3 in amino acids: CASSSVTSGRALTPDTQYF. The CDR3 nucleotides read TGCGCCAGCAGCTCCGTGACTAGCGGGAGGGCCTTGACCCCAGATACGCAGTATTTT.

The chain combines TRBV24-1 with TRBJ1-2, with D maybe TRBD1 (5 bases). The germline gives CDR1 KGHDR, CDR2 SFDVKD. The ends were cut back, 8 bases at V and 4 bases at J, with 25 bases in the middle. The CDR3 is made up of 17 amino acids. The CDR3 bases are TGTGCCACCACCCCCCCAATAGGGGTCCCCATTCTCTATGGCTACACCTTC. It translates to CATTPPIGVPILYGYTF.

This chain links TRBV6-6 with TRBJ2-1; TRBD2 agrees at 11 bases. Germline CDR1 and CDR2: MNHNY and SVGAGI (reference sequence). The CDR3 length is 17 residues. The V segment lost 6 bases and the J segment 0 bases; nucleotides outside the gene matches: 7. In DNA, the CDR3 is TGTGCCAGCAGCCGAGGGACTAGCGGAAGCTCCTACAATGAGCAGTTCTTC. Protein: CASSRGTSGSSYNEQFF.

The CDR3 bases are TGTGCCAGCAGTCGGGGGTTTAGGCCGGGACAGACTTTTTACAATGAGCAGTTCTTC. Translation gives CASSRGFRPGQTFYNEQFF. V and J are TRBV28 and TRBJ2-1; tentative D call: TRBD1 (7 bases). CDR1 and CDR2 from the germline V gene are MDHEN and SYDVKM. The V gene lost 5 bases and the J gene lost 4 bases, with 27 bases spanning the gap. The CDR3 totals 19 residues.

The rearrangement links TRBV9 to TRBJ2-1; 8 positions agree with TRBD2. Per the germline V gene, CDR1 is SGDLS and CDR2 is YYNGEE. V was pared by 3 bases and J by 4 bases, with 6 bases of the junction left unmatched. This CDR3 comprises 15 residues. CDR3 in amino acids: CASSATGGGYNEQFF. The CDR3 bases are TGTGCCAGCAGCGCCACGGGCGGGGGGTACAATGAGCAGTTCTTC.

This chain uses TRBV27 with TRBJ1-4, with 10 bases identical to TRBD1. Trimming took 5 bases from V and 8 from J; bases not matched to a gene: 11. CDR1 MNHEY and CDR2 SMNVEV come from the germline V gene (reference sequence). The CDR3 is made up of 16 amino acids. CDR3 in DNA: TGTGCCAGCAGTCCTCCCGGGACAGGGGATCGGGAAAAACTGTTTTTT. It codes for CASSPPGTGDREKLFF.

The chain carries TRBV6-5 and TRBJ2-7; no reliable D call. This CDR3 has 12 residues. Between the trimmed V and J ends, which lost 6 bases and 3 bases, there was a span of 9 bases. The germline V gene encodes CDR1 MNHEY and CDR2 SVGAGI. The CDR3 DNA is TGTGCCAGCAGCTTCCCCGACTACGAGCAGTACTTC. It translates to CASSFPDYEQYF.

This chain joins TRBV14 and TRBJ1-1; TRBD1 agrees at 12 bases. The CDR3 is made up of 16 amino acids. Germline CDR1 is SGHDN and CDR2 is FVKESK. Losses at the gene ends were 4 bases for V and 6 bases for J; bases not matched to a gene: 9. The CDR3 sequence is CASSLLPGQGAPEAFF. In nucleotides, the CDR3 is TGTGCCAGCAGCCTACTCCCGGGACAGGGGGCCCCTGAAGCTTTCTTT.

The CDR3 protein is CANGQGGANVLTF. CDR3 bases: TGTGCCAACGGGCAGGGGGGGGCCAACGTCCTGACTTTC. The rearrangement joins TRBV2 to TRBJ2-6, with D possibly TRBD1 on 6 matching bases. The CDR3 totals 13 residues. The germline gives CDR1 SNHLY, CDR2 FYNNEI. V lost 10 bases and J lost 4, with 11 bases in between.

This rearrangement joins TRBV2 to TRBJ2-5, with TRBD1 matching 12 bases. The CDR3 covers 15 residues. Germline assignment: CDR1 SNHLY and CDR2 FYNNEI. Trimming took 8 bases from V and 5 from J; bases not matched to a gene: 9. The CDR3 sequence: CASHPGTGGRETQYF. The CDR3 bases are TGTGCCAGCCACCCCGGGACAGGGGGCCGCGAGACCCAGTACTTC.

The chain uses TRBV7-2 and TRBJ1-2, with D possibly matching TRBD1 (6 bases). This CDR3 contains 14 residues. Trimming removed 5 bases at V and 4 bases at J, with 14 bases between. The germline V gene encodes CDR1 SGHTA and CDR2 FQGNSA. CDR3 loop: CASSPQTGIYGYTF. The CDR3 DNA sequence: TGTGCCAGCAGCCCACAAACAGGGATCTATGGCTACACCTTC.

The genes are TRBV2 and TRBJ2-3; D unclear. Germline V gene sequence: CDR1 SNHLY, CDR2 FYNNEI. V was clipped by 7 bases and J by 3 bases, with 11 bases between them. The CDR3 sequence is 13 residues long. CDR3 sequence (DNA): TGTGCCAGCATAGGCAGCTTGACAGATACGCAGTATTTT. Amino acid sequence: CASIGSLTDTQYF.

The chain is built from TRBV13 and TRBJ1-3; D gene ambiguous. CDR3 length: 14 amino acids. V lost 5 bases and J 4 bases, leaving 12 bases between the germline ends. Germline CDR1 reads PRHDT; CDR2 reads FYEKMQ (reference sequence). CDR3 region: CASSTSGAGNTIYF. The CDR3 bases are TGTGCCAGCAGCACGTCGGGAGCGGGAAACACCATATATTTT.